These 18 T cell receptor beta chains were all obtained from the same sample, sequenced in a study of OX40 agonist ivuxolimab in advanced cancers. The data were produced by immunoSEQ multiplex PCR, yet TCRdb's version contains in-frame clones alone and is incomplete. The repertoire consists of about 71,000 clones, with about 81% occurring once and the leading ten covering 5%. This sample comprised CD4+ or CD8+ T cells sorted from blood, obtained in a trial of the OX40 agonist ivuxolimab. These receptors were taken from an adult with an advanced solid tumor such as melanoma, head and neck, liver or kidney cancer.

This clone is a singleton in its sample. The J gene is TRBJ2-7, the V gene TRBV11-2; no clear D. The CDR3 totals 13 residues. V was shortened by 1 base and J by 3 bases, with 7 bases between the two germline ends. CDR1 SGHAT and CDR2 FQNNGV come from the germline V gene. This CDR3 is CASSLGGLYEQYF. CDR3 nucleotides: TGTGCCAGCAGCTTAGGGGGTCTCTACGAGCAGTACTTC. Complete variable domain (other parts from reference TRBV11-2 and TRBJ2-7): EAGVAQSPRYKIIEKRQSVAFWCNPISGHATLYWYQQILGQGPKLLIQFQNNGVVDDSQLPKDRFSAERLKGVDSTLKIQPAKLEDSAVYLCASSLGGLYEQYFGPGTRLTVT.

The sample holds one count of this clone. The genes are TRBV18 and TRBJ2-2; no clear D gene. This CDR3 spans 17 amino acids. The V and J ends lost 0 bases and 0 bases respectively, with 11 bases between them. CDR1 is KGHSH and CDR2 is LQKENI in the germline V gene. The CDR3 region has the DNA TGTGCCAGCTCACCACCTTTCCTGGGGACGAACACCGGGGAGCTGTTTTTT. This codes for CASSPPFLGTNTGELFF.

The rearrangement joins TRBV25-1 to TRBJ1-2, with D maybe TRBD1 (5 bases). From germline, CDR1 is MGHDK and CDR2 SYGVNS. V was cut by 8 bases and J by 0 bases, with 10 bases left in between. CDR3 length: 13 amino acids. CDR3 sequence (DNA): TGTGCCAGCGTCCAGGGCCCTAACTATGGCTACACCTTC. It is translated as CASVQGPNYGYTF.

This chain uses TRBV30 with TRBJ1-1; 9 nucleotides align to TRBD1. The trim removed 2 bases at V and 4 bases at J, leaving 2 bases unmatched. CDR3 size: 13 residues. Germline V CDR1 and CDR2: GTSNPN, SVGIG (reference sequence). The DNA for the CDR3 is TGTGCCTGGAGTTCGACAGGGGGCACTGAAGCTTTCTTT. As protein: CAWSSTGGTEAFF.

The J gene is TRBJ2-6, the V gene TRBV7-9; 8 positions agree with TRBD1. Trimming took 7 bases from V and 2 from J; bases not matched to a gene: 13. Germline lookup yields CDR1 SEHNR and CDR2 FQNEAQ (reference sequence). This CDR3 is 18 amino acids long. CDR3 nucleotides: TGTGCCAGCAACGGACAGGGTCTTGTTCTTACTGGGGCCAACGTCCTGACTTTC. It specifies CASNGQGLVLTGANVLTF.

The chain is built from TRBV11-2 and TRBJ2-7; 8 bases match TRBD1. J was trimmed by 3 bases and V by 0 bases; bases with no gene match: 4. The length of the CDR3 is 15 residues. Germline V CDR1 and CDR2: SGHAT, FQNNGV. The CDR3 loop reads CASSLDAGGIYEQYF. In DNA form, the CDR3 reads TGTGCCAGCAGCTTAGATGCAGGGGGCATCTACGAGCAGTACTTC.

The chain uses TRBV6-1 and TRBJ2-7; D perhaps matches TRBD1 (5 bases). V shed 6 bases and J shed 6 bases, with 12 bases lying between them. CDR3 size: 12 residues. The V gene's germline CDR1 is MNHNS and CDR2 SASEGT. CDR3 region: CASSVGPREQYF. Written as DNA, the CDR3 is TGTGCCAGCAGCGTGGGGCCCCGCGAGCAGTACTTC.

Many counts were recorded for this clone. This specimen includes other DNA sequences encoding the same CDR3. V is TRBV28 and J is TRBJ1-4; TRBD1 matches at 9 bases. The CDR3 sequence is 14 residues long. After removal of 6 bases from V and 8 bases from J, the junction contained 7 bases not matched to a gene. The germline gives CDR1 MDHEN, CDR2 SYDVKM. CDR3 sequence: CASSRGQGREKLFF. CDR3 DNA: TGTGCCAGCAGCCGTGGACAGGGGCGGGAAAAACTGTTTTTT.

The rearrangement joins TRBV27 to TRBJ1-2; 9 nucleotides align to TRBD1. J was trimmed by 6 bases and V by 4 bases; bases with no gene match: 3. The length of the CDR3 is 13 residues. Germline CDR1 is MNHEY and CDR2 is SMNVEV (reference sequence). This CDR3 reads CASSWDREHGYTF. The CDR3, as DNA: TGTGCCAGCAGTTGGGACAGGGAGCATGGCTACACCTTC.

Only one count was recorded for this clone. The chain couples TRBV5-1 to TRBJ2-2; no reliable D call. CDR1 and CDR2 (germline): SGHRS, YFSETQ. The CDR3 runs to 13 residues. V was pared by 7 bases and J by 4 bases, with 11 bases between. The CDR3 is CASRYDITGELFF. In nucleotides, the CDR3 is TGCGCCAGCCGATATGACATCACCGGGGAGCTGTTTTTT.

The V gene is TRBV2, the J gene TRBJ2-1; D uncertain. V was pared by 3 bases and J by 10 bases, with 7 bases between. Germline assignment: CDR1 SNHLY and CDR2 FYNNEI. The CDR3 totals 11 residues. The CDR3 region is CASSDRGEQFF. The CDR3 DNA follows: TGTGCCAGCAGTGACCGTGGGGAGCAGTTCTTC.

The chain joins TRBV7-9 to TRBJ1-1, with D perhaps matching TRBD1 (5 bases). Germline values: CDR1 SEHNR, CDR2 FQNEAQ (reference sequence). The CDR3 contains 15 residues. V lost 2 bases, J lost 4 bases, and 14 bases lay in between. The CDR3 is CASSLPDLGATEAFF. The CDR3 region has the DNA TGTGCCAGCAGCTTACCAGACCTTGGGGCCACTGAAGCTTTCTTT.

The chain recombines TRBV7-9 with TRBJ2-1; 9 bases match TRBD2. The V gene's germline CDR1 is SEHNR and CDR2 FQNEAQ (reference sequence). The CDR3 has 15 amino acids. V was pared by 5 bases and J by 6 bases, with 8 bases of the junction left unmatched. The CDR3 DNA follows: TGTGCCAGCAGCGCGGGACTAGCTGGGGGCAATGAGCAGTTCTTC. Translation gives CASSAGLAGGNEQFF.

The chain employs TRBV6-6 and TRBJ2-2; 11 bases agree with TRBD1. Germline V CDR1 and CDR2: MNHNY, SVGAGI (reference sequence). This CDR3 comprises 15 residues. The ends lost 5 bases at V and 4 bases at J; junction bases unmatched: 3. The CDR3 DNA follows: TGTGCCAGCAGTAGGGGACAGGGGGTCACCGGGGAGCTGTTTTTT. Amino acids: CASSRGQGVTGELFF.

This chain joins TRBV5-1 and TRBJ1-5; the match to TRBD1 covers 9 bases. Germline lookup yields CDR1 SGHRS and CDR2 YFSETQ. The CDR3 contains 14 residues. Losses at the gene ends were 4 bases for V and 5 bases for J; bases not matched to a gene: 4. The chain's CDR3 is CASSPQGADQPQHF. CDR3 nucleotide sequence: TGCGCCAGCAGCCCACAGGGGGCCGATCAGCCCCAGCATTTT.

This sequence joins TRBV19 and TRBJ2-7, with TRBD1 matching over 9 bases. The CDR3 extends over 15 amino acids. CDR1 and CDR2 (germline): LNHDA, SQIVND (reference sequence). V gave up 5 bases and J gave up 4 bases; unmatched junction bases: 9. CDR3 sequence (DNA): TGTGCCAGTAGTTTTGGGACAGGGTCGTGGTACGAGCAGTACTTC. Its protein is CASSFGTGSWYEQYF.

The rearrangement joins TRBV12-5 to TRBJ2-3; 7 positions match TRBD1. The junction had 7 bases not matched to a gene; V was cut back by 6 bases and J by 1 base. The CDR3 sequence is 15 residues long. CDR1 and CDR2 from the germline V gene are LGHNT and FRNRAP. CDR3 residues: CASGGDSIGTDTQYF. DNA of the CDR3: TGTGCTAGTGGGGGGGACAGTATCGGCACAGATACGCAGTATTTT.

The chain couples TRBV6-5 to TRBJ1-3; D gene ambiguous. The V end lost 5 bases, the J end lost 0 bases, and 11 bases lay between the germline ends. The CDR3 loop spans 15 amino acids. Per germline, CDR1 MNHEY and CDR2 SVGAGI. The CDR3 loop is CASSRTYSSGNTIYF. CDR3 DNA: TGTGCCAGCAGTCGGACTTACAGCTCTGGAAACACCATATATTTT.